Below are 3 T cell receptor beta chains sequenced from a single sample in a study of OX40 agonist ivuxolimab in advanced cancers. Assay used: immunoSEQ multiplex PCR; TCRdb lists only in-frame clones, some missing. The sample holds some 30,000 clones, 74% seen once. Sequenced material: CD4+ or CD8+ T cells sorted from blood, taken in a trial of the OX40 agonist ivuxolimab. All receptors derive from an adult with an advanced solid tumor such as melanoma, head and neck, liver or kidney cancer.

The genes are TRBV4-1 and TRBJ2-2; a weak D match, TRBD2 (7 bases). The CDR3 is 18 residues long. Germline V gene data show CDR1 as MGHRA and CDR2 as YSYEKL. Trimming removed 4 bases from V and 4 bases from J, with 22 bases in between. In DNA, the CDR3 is TGCGCCAGCAGCCGAGGGGGGGTAAGACCAGCGGGCACCGGGGAGCTGTTTTTT. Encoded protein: CASSRGGVRPAGTGELFF.

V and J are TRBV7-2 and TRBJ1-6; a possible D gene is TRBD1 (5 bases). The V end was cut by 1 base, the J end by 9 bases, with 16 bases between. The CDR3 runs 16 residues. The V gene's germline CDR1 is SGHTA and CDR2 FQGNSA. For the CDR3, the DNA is TGTGCCAGCAGCTTAGGCCAAGCCCAAAGGGGTTCACCCCTCCACTTT. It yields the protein CASSLGQAQRGSPLHF. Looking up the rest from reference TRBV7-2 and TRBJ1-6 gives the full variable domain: GAGVSQSPSNKVTEKGKDVELRCDPISGHTALYWYRQSLGQGLEFLIYFQGNSAPDKSGLPSDRFSAERTGGSVSTLTIQRTQQEDSAVYLCASSLGQAQRGSPLHFGNGTRLTVT.

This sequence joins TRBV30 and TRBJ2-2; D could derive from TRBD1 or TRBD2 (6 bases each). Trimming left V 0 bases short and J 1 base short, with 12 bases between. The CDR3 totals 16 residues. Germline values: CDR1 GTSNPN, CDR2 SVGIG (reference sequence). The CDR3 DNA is TGTGCCTGGAGTGTACTGGGGGGCGGGAACACCGGGGAGCTGTTTTTT. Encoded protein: CAWSVLGGGNTGELFF.